This T cell receptor beta chain stems from a study of CD8 T cells in ankylosing spondylitis (dated by TCRdb to 2017 to 2019). Turning to the overall study: To find TCR variants linked to disease, the study profiled T cell receptor beta repertoires in ankylosing spondylitis patients and healthy donors. Peripheral blood was sampled, and synovial fluid was additionally collected from ankylosing spondylitis patients. In total, the full study cohort was made up of over a hundred healthy donors and 20 to 25 ankylosing spondylitis patients.

Summary of the overall study and its limitations: In peripheral blood, the disease-linked clones were found at relatively low frequencies and had a CD8+ phenotype. A TCR beta motif made up of several highly homologous amino acid variants appeared to be characteristic of blood from ankylosing spondylitis patients. The disease-linked clones were reported as significantly enriched in matched synovial fluid samples from ankylosing spondylitis patients. Some TCR beta motif variants had previously been reported in synovial fluid and blood of reactive arthritis patients, which suggested common disease-initiation mechanisms.

CDR1 SGHKS and CDR2 YYEKEE were looked up in the germline V gene (reference sequence). V and J are trimmed by 4 bases and 1 base, and the gene matches miss 6 bases of the junction. From its cysteine to its phenylalanine, the CDR3 spans 15 amino acids. Of all the DNA, just the CDR3 is kept, 45 bases in frame from base 1. Worth noting for this clonotype: Its cognate antigen has yet to be identified. No quality values exist for individual bases; no much larger clone is one base distant.

For sequencing, an Illumina HiSeq 2500 was employed. TCR beta libraries were prepared by quantitative 5'-RACE with molecular barcodes. In the paper's pipeline: A new computational method, built on a probabilistic model of VDJ rearrangement, was used to identify disease-linked TCR variants. TCRdb trimmed public reads at Q25 via fastp, called clones via MiXCR and kept in-frame beta chains. One record per CDR3 amino acid sequence lists the most common genes and DNA. TCRdb, not the original authors, processed these V and J calls. Here the sample has 340,000 or so distinct CDR3 sequences; roughly 15% occur a single time. The ten largest clonotypes hold roughly 1.1% of the sample.

Sequenced input: blood, either unsorted or a sorted T cell fraction (not recorded which). This clonotype originated in a male donor with ankylosing spondylitis or in good health (not recorded which). The chain joins TRBV5-5 to TRBJ2-5; 8 of the junction bases match TRBD2. Read as DNA, the sequence is TGTGCCAGCAGCGTCCTTACTAGCGGCCAAGAGACCCAGTACTTC. This translates into CASSVLTSGQETQYF.